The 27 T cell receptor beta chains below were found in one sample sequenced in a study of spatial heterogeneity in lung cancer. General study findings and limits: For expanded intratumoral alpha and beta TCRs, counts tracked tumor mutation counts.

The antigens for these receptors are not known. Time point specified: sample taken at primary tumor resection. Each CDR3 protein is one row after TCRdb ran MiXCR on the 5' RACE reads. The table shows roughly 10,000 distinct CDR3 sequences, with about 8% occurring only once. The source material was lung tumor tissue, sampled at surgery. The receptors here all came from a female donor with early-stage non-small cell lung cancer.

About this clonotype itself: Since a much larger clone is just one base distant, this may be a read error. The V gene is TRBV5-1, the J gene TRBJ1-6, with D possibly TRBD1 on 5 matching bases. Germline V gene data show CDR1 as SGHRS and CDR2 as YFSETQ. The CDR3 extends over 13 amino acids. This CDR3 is CAPEGREGSPLHF. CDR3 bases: TGCGCTCCCGAGGGCAGGGAGGGATCACCCCTCCACTTT.

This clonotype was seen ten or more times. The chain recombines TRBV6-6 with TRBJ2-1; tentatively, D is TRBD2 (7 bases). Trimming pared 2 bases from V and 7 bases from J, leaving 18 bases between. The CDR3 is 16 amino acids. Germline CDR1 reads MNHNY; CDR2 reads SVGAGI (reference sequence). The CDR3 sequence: CASSYPSGDTKNEQFF. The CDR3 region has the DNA TGTGCCAGCAGTTACCCCAGCGGGGACACAAAGAATGAGCAGTTCTTC.

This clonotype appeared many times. The CDR3 DNA is TGTGCCATATCCGGACAGGGGGGGTCTGGCGAGCAGTACTTC. Its translation is CAISGQGGSGEQYF. The chain combines TRBV10-3 with TRBJ2-7, with 10 bases lining up with TRBD1. The CDR3 length is 14 residues. The ends lost 9 bases at V and 6 bases at J; junction bases unmatched: 11. CDR1 ENHRY and CDR2 SYGVKD come from the germline V gene.

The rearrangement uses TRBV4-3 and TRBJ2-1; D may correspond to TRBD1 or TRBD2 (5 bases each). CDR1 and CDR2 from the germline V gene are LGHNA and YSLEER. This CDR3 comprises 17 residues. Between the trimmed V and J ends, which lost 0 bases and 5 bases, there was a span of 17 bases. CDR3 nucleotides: TGCGCCAGCAGCCAAGAGGCGTCCCCCGGGACCAACAATGAGCAGTTCTTC. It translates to CASSQEASPGTNNEQFF.

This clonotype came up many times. The chain's CDR3 is CASSHTNTDTQYF. For the CDR3, the DNA is TGCGCCAGCAGCCACACCAACACAGATACGCAGTATTTT. This rearrangement joins TRBV4-3 to TRBJ2-3, with D uncertain. CDR1 and CDR2 from the germline V gene are LGHNA and YSLEER. V was shortened by 3 bases and J by 2 bases, with 6 bases between the two germline ends. The CDR3 runs 13 residues.

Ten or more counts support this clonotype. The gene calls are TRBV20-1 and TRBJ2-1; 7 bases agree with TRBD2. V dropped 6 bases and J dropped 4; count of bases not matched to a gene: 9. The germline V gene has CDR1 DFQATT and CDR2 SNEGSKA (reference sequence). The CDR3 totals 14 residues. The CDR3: CSAPKRGSYNEQFF. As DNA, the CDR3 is TGCAGTGCGCCTAAGCGGGGTTCTTACAATGAGCAGTTCTTC.

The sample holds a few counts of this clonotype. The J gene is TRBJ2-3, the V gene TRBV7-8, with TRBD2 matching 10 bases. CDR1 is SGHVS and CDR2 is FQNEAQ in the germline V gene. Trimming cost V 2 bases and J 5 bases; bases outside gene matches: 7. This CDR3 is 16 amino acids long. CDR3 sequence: CASSLRAGGLGDTQYF. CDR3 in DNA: TGTGCCAGCAGCTTACGAGCGGGGGGGCTTGGAGATACGCAGTATTTT.

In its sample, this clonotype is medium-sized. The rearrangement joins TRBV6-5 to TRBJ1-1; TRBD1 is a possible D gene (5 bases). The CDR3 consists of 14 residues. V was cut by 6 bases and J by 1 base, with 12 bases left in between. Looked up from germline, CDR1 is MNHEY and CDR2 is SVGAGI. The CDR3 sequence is CASRPVTGNTEAFF. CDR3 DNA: TGTGCCAGCAGACCTGTTACAGGGAACACTGAAGCTTTCTTT.

CDR3 sequence reads: CASNPPGTPGTQYF. Here the CDR3 DNA reads TGTGCCAGCAATCCCCCCGGGACCCCGGGGACCCAGTACTTC. This sequence joins TRBV6-5 and TRBJ2-5, with D perhaps assigned TRBD1 or TRBD2 (5 bases each). Trimming cost V 7 bases and J 7 bases, with 19 bases left between them. Per the germline V gene, CDR1 is MNHEY and CDR2 is SVGAGI. The length of the CDR3 is 14 residues.

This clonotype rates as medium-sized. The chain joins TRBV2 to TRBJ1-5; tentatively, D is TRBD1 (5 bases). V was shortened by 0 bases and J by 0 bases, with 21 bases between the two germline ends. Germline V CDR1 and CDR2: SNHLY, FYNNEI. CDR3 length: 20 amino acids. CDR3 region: CASSEAMTWGDLYSNQPQHF. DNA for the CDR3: TGTGCCAGCAGTGAAGCGATGACATGGGGGGACCTTTATAGCAATCAGCCCCAGCATTTT.

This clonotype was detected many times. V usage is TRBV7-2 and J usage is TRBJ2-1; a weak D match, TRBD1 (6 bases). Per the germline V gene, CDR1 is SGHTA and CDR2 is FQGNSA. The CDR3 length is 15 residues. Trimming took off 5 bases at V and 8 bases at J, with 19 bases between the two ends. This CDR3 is CASSLPPTGDDEQFF. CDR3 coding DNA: TGTGCCAGCAGCCTACCTCCGACAGGTGATGATGAGCAGTTCTTC.

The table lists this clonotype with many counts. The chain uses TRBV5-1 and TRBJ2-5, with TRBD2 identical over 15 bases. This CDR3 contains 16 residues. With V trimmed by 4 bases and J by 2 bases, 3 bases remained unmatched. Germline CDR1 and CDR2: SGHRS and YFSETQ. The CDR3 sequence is CASSPGLAGGQETQYF. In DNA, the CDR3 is TGCGCCAGCAGCCCCGGACTAGCGGGGGGGCAAGAGACCCAGTACTTC.

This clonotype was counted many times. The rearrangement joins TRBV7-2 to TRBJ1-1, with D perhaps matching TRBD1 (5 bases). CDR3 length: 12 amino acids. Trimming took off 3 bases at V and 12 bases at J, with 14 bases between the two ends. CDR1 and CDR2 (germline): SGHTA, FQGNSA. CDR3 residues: CASSFPAGTTFF. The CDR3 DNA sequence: TGTGCCAGCAGCTTCCCTGCAGGGACGACTTTCTTT.

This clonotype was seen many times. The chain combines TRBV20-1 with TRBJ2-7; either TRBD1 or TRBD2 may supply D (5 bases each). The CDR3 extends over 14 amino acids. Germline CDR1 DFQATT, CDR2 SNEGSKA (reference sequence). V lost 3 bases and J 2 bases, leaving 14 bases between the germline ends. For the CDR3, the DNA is TGCAGTGCTAGTGAGTTCGGGACGGCCTACGAGCAGTACTTC. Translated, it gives CSASEFGTAYEQYF.

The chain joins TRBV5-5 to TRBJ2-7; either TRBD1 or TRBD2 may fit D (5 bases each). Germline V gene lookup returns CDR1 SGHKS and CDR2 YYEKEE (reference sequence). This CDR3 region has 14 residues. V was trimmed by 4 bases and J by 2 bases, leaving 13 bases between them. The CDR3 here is CASSPWDGAYEQYF. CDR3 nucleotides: TGTGCCAGCAGCCCTTGGGACGGTGCCTACGAGCAGTACTTC.

CDR3 sequence: CASSGDGQGAEQYF. As DNA, the CDR3 is TGTGCCAGCAGTGGGGATGGACAGGGGGCCGAGCAGTACTTC. V gene TRBV2 combines with J gene TRBJ2-7; 11 nucleotides line up with TRBD1. The CDR3 is 14 residues long. V was pared by 4 bases and J by 6 bases, with 5 bases of the junction left unmatched. Germline CDR1 and CDR2: SNHLY and FYNNEI.

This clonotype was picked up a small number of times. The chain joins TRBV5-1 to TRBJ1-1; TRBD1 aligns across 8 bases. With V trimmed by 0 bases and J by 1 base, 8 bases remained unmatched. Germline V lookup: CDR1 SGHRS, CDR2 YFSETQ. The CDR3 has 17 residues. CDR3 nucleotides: TGCGCCAGCAGCTTGGATATGCAGGGGGCGGGGAACACTGAAGCTTTCTTT. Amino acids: CASSLDMQGAGNTEAFF.

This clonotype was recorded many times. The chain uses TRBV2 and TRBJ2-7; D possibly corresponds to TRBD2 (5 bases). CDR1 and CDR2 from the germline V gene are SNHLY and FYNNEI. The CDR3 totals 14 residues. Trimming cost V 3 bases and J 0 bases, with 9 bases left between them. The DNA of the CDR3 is TGTGCCAGCAGTGAGCGGAGGACCTCCTACGAGCAGTACTTC. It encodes CASSERRTSYEQYF.

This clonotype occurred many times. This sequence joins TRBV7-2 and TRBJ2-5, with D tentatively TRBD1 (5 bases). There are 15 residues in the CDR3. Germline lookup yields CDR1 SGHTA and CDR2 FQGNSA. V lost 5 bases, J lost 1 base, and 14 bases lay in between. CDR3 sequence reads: CASSQGASLQETQYF. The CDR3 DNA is TGTGCCAGCAGCCAAGGGGCCTCACTCCAAGAGACCCAGTACTTC.

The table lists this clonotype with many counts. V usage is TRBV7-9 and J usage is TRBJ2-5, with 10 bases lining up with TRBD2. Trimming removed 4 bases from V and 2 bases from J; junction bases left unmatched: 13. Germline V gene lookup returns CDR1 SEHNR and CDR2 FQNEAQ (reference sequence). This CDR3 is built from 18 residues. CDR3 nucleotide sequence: TGTGCCAGCAGCTCACCACCTAGCGGGGGAACCTTTCAAGAGACCCAGTACTTC. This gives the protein CASSSPPSGGTFQETQYF.

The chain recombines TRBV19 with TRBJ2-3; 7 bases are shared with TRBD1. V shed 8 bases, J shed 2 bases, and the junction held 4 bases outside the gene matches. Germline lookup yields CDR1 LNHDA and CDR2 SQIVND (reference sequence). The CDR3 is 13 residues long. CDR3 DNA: TGTGCCAGTGCTAGGGGGCACACAGATACGCAGTATTTT. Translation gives CASARGHTDTQYF.

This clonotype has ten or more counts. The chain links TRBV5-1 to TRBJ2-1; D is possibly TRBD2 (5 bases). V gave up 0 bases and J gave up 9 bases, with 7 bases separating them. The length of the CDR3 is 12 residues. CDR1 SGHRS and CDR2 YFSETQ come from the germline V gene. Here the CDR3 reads CASSLEEAEQFF. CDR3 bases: TGCGCCAGCAGCTTGGAGGAGGCTGAGCAGTTCTTC.

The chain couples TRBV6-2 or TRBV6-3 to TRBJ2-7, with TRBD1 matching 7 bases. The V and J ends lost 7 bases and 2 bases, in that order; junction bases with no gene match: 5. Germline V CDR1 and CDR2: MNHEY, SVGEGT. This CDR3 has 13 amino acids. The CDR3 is CASKTDRTYEQYF. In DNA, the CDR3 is TGTGCCAGCAAGACGGACAGGACCTACGAGCAGTACTTC.

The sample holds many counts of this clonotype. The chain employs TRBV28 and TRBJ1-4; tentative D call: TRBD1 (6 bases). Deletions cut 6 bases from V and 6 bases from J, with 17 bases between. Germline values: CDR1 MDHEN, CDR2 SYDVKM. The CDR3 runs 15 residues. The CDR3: CASSPRRTVDEKLFF. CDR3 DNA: TGTGCCAGCAGCCCACGTCGGACAGTCGATGAAAAACTGTTTTTT.

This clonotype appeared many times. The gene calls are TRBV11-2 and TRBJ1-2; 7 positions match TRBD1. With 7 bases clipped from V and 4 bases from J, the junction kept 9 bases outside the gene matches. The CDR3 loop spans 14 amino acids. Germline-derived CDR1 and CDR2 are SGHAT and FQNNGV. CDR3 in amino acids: CASIHPGTVYGYTF. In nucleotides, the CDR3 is TGTGCCAGCATCCACCCCGGGACAGTCTATGGCTACACCTTC.

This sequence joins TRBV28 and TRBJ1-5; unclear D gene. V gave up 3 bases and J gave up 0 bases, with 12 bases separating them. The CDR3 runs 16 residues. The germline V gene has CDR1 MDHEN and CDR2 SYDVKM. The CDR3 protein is CASSFWSGNSNQPQHF. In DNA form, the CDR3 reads TGTGCCAGCAGTTTCTGGTCGGGGAATAGCAATCAGCCCCAGCATTTT.

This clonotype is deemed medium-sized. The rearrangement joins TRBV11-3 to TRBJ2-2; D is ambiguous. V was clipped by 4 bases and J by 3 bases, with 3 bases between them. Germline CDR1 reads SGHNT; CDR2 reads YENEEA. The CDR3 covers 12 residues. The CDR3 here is CASSSYTGELFF. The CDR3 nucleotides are TGTGCCAGCAGCTCTTACACCGGGGAGCTGTTTTTT.